Sequencing of this T cell receptor beta chain was carried out in a study of a mutant IDH1 vaccine in newly diagnosed glioma (TCRdb year 2021). The study in broad terms: Patients were given eight vaccinations, in weeks 1, 3, 5, 7, 11, 15, 19 and 23, which matched visits V03 through V10. In the chemotherapy-containing groups, vaccination started alongside temozolomide cycles, whereas in patients who had radiotherapy alone it started 4-6 weeks after radiotherapy. Of the roughly 32 patients who were treated, about 60% were male and roughly 38% were female, and the mean age was about 37 years. Before enrollment, most patients had been given radiochemotherapy with temozolomide as standard therapy, while the rest had received either radiotherapy alone or temozolomide alone. Peripheral blood was drawn at six visits: V03 (baseline), V05, V07, V10, V12 and V13. For exploratory analyses, longitudinal TCRB deep sequencing was carried out in about two dozen treated patients wherever samples were available.

Comment on this clone: What antigen it recognizes has not been identified. Qualities for individual bases were not recorded, and no much larger clone is one base off.

The method was the immunoSEQ multiplex PCR assay. Rearranged TCR beta chain sequences were amplified using the hsTCRB Kit according to the manufacturer's protocol. Sequencing of TCRB libraries was carried out on an Illumina MiSeq. The paper's data handling went like this. The proprietary platform of the kit vendor was used for demultiplexing, trimming and gene mapping. The table was pulled from immuneACCESS by TCRdb, which kept in-frame rearrangements only. Such tables lose some clones; where checked, under half of the loss comes from unresolved V genes, and the rest has no known cause. V, J and clone size derive from that table, while D and trimming were established from the DNA sequence. The sample contains tens of thousands of clones, just under 80% of them found a single time. The ten largest clones add up to around 4.9% of the sample. The germline V gene supplies CDR1 SGDLS and CDR2 YYNGEE. Cut back by 3 bases and 0 bases, the V and J ends lie 10 bases apart. The CDR3 starts with the cysteine, ends with the phenylalanine, and has 15 residues. CDR3 DNA only is kept here, 45 bases in frame from base 1.

Per the publication, the time point label means: week 5, during vaccination. A 20-mer mutant IDH1 peptide at 300 micrograms in Montanide made up each vaccine dose, which was injected subcutaneously together with topical imiquimod. All donors had newly diagnosed IDH1-mutant astrocytomas of WHO grade 3 or 4 that showed loss of nuclear ATRX. The samples were drawn from NOA16, a multicentre, single-arm, open-label phase I trial in Germany that tested a mutant IDH1 peptide vaccine in humans for the first time. Genomic DNA for TCRB sequencing was extracted from EDTA blood using the DNeasy Blood and Tissue Kit. The full study reports these points: Selection of PBMC samples for TCRB deep sequencing was based on availability. Immune responses induced by the vaccine were seen in approximately 93% of patients across multiple MHC alleles. Pseudoprogression appeared unrelated to alterations in the top peripheral T cell clonotypes detected by TCRB sequencing. The authors noted that analyses of patient blood samples could not be reproduced because of sample limitations.

The sequence was collected from a man aged 50-59 years with glioma. In this chain, TRBV9 is recombined with TRBJ2-1, with TRBD1 perhaps the D gene, on 6 matching bases. The material sequenced was PBMCs, taken from a glioma patient whose treatment included an IDH1 peptide vaccine. CDR3 region: CASSGTGNSYNEQFF. In nucleotides, the sequence is TGTGCCAGCAGCGGAACAGGGAACTCCTACAATGAGCAGTTCTTC.